A single sample gave rise to the 8 T cell receptor beta chains below, sequenced in a study of blood T cell repertoires in COVID-19. This table comes from immunoSEQ multiplex PCR, and its TCRdb copy is limited to in-frame clones, with some not included. This sample has a few hundred thousand clones, with roughly 90% found just once. The source material was peripheral blood. The receptors were gathered from a woman aged 30 to 39 with COVID-19, enrolled during active disease.

J is TRBJ2-1 and V is TRBV28; D may be TRBD1 (5 bases). There are 14 residues in the CDR3. Trimming took off 0 bases at V and 8 bases at J, with 11 bases between the two ends. Germline-derived CDR1 and CDR2 are MDHEN and SYDVKM. The CDR3 coding sequence is TGTGCCAGCAGTTTATGGGGCAGGGCTTATGAGCAGTTCTTC. This codes for CASSLWGRAYEQFF.

This chain uses TRBV2 with TRBJ1-4, with TRBD1 matching over 8 bases. V shed 4 bases and J 5 bases; nucleotides not matched to a gene: 0. The CDR3 loop spans 13 amino acids. CDR1 and CDR2 (germline): SNHLY, FYNNEI. The CDR3 coding sequence is TGTGCCAGCAGTGGACAGGGGAATGAAAAACTGTTTTTT. This translates into CASSGQGNEKLFF.

V gene TRBV28 combines with J gene TRBJ1-6; 11 nucleotides line up with TRBD1. This CDR3 spans 17 amino acids. CDR1 is MDHEN, CDR2 SYDVKM, per germline. After removal of 5 bases from V and 7 bases from J, the junction contained 10 bases not matched to a gene. The CDR3 spells CASSPHFGTGGNSPLHF. The CDR3 region has the DNA TGTGCCAGCAGTCCACATTTCGGGACAGGGGGGAATTCACCCCTCCACTTT. Full variable domain (missing parts from reference TRBV28 and TRBJ1-6): DVKVTQSSRYLVKRTGEKVFLECVQDMDHENMFWYRQDPGLGLRLIYFSYDVKMKEKGDIPEGYSVSREKKERFSLILESASTNQTSMYLCASSPHFGTGGNSPLHFGNGTRLTVT.

The chain employs TRBV9 and TRBJ2-1; 9 bases match TRBD2. Germline V gene data show CDR1 as SGDLS and CDR2 as YYNGEE. The CDR3 totals 15 residues. V lost 5 bases to trimming and J lost 4 bases; unmatched junction nucleotides: 7. CDR3 residues: CASSRTSGQYNEQFF. CDR3 nucleotides: TGTGCCAGCAGTCGTACTAGCGGGCAATACAATGAGCAGTTCTTC. Filled out from reference TRBV9 and TRBJ2-1, the complete variable domain reads DSGVTQTPKHLITATGQRVTLRCSPRSGDLSVYWYQQSLDQGLQFLIQYYNGEERAKGNILERFSAQQFPDLHSELNLSSLELGDSALYFCASSRTSGQYNEQFFGPGTRLTVL.

The rearrangement joins TRBV9 to TRBJ2-2; 9 bases match TRBD1. Germline CDR1 SGDLS, CDR2 YYNGEE. After removal of 3 bases from V and 4 bases from J, the junction contained 7 bases not matched to a gene. The CDR3 is 16 residues long. In nucleotides, the CDR3 is TGTGCCAGCAGCGCCCCCGGGACAGGGTCCACCGGGGAGCTGTTTTTT. It yields the protein CASSAPGTGSTGELFF.

The chain uses TRBV6-6 and TRBJ2-1; D perhaps matches TRBD1 (5 bases). The V end was cut by 3 bases, the J end by 7 bases, with 16 bases between. Germline V gene data show CDR1 as MNHNY and CDR2 as SVGAGI (reference sequence). The CDR3 is made up of 15 amino acids. As DNA, the CDR3 is TGTGCCAGCAGTTATCTTTGGTTAGGGGCAAATGAGCAGTTCTTC. It translates to CASSYLWLGANEQFF.

The J gene is TRBJ1-2, the V gene TRBV24-1; 11 nucleotides match TRBD1. With V trimmed by 6 bases and J by 6 bases, 11 bases remained unmatched. Germline lookup yields CDR1 KGHDR and CDR2 SFDVKD. The CDR3 totals 16 residues. The CDR3 loop reads CATSPSPGQGEDGYTF. For the CDR3, the DNA is TGTGCCACCAGTCCCTCCCCGGGACAGGGGGAAGATGGCTACACCTTC.

The chain joins TRBV14 to TRBJ2-5; D is perhaps TRBD2 (5 bases). The CDR3 runs to 14 residues. Trimming cost V 3 bases and J 5 bases, with 13 bases left between them. Germline V gives CDR1 SGHDN, CDR2 FVKESK. CDR3 DNA sequence: TGTGCCAGCAGCCAGAGGGCGGGTTGGGAGACCCAGTACTTC. Protein product: CASSQRAGWETQYF.